The clone carrying this TCR beta chain was counted many times. The CDR3 is 17 amino acids. Trimming left V 6 bases short and J 2 bases short, with 20 bases between. CDR1 is MNHEY, CDR2 SVGAGI, per germline. This sample was included in a study of Graves' ophthalmopathy and Graves' hyperthyroidism. At the level of the study: Prior to any treatment, peripheral blood was collected at the time of initial diagnosis.

Amplification targeted the TCR beta CDR3 regions, with RNA transcripts as the source material. The workflow started with a first-round RT-PCR run with HTBI primers and then moved on to a second-round multiplex PCR. TCRdb itself ran the multiplex PCR reads through MiXCR, one entry per CDR3 protein. The data contain about 480,000 distinct CDR3 sequences, roughly 14% of them seen just once; the ten biggest clones take up 8% to 10%. Diagnoses were established from clinical symptoms, serum thyroxine, TRAb, thyroid ultrasound and orbital computed tomography. PBMCs originated in around 11 ml of fresh peripheral blood.

The sequenced sample consisted of blood. The chain joins TRBV6-5 to TRBJ1-5; TRBD1 is a possible D gene (6 bases). The TCR sequence derives from a woman aged 25 to 45 with Graves' ophthalmopathy. The CDR3: CASSVDRPEGGNQPQHF. The CDR3, as DNA: TGTGCCAGCAGCGTTGACCGCCCCGAGGGGGGCAATCAGCCCCAGCATTTT.